The 17 T cell receptor beta chains presented below share a single source sample, sequenced in a study of identical twins. Via MiXCR, TCRdb re-called the 5' RACE reads, giving one row per CDR3 protein. The profile covers approximately 620,000 distinct CDR3 sequences, with 8% to 9% appearing a single time and 0.98% taken by the ten largest. This same sample was also part of a study on yellow fever vaccine responses in identical twins.

The sequenced sample consisted of PBMCs. The receptors come from a woman aged 18-29 years in good health.

A remark on this clonotype: A much larger clone differs from this one at a single base, so this may be a read error. The chain carries TRBV7-2 and TRBJ2-1; 7 bases are a match to TRBD1. The CDR3 is 15 residues long. Germline lookup yields CDR1 SGHTA and CDR2 FQGNSA. The CDR3 nucleotides read TGTGCCAGCTGCTTAGCACAGGGGATGGTCAATGAGCAGTTCTTC. It specifies CASCLAQGMVNEQFF.

The chain links TRBV6-5 to TRBJ2-7; D remains ambiguous. Germline V CDR1 and CDR2: MNHEY, SVGAGI. The CDR3 is 15 amino acids. Trimming removed 0 bases at V and 3 bases at J, with 12 bases between. The CDR3 coding sequence is TGTGCCAGCAGTTACTCGTTGTATGTGAACTACGAGCAGTACTTC. Its translation is CASSYSLYVNYEQYF.

This clonotype was counted only a few times. CDR3 region: CASSNSGSFYEQYF. CDR3 nucleotide sequence: TGTGCCAGCAGTAATAGCGGGAGTTTCTACGAGCAGTACTTC. The chain couples TRBV6-2 or TRBV6-3 to TRBJ2-7; 9 bases align to TRBD2. Germline loops: CDR1 MNHEY, CDR2 SVGEGT. This CDR3 is 14 amino acids long. V lost 5 bases and J lost 3; bases outside the gene matches: 5.

This clonotype occurred many times. This chain connects TRBV10-3 to TRBJ1-3; 10 bases are shared with TRBD1. The V segment lost 6 bases and the J segment 2 bases; nucleotides outside the gene matches: 1. Germline loops: CDR1 ENHRY, CDR2 SYGVKD. The length of the CDR3 is 14 residues. CDR3 residues: CAIRDRGTGNTIYF. The CDR3 region has the DNA TGTGCCATCAGGGACAGGGGGACTGGAAACACCATATATTTT.

The J gene is TRBJ2-7, the V gene TRBV5-1; D may be TRBD2 (6 bases). The CDR3 loop spans 14 amino acids. V was cut by 4 bases and J by 6 bases, with 17 bases left in between. Per germline, CDR1 SGHRS and CDR2 YFSETQ. The CDR3 loop reads CASSPGLLIGEQYF. CDR3 bases: TGCGCCAGCAGCCCGGGACTTTTGATTGGCGAGCAGTACTTC.

The rearrangement joins TRBV7-9 to TRBJ2-7; 9 bases fit TRBD2. The CDR3 spans 16 residues. CDR1 and CDR2 (germline): SEHNR, FQNEAQ (reference sequence). V was clipped by 2 bases and J by 2 bases; unmatched bases: 7. CDR3 nucleotide sequence: TGTGCCAGCAGCTTAAAGGCTAGCGGGGATACCTACGAGCAGTACTTC. As protein: CASSLKASGDTYEQYF.

This clonotype was seen many times. The chain combines TRBV5-1 with TRBJ1-2; 7 nucleotides agree with TRBD1. Looked up from germline, CDR1 is SGHRS and CDR2 is YFSETQ. Trimming removed 4 bases from V and 4 bases from J; junction bases left unmatched: 4. The CDR3 contains 13 residues. The CDR3 reads CASSTTGTYGYTF. In DNA, the CDR3 is TGCGCCAGCAGCACGACAGGGACCTATGGCTACACCTTC.

This clonotype was seen a few times. The V call is TRBV12-3 or TRBV12-4, the J call TRBJ1-5; TRBD1 matches 7 bases. This CDR3 spans 11 amino acids. V lost 3 bases to trimming and J lost 12 bases; unmatched junction nucleotides: 2. CDR3 coding DNA: TGTGCCAGCAGTTTGAGGGGGCGCCAGCATTTT. It encodes CASSLRGRQHF.

Concerning this clonotype: The junction shows a germline mismatch at one end, possibly a read error. This chain uses TRBV27 with TRBJ2-7, with 11 bases fitting TRBD2. CDR1 MNHEY and CDR2 SMNVEV come from the germline V gene (reference sequence). CDR3 size: 19 residues. CDR3 sequence reads: CASSSLPGLADPSSYEHYF. The CDR3 nucleotides read TGTGCCAGCAGCTCCTTACCGGGACTAGCGGACCCTAGCTCCTACGAGCACTACTTC.

V is TRBV7-2 and J is TRBJ1-5, with 7 bases that match TRBD1. The junction had 7 bases not matched to a gene; V was cut back by 3 bases and J by 5 bases. CDR3 length: 15 residues. Germline values: CDR1 SGHTA, CDR2 FQGNSA. CDR3 residues: CASSFSGTEDQPQHF. The CDR3 region has the DNA TGTGCCAGCAGCTTTTCTGGGACAGAAGATCAGCCCCAGCATTTT. Full variable domain (remainder filled in from reference TRBV7-2 and TRBJ1-5): GAGVSQSPSNKVTEKGKDVELRCDPISGHTALYWYRQSLGQGLEFLIYFQGNSAPDKSGLPSDRFSAERTGGSVSTLTIQRTQQEDSAVYLCASSFSGTEDQPQHFGDGTRLSIL.

This clonotype was seen more than once but under ten times. J is TRBJ2-5 and V is TRBV2, with TRBD1 matching over 7 bases. Germline values: CDR1 SNHLY, CDR2 FYNNEI. This CDR3 spans 14 amino acids. After removal of 4 bases from V and 3 bases from J, the junction contained 5 bases not matched to a gene. This CDR3 is CASSATGLEETQYF. The CDR3 DNA is TGTGCCAGCAGTGCGACAGGGTTGGAAGAGACCCAGTACTTC.

This clonotype showed up just a few times. This chain links TRBV5-1 with TRBJ2-2; D uncertain. Germline V CDR1 and CDR2: SGHRS, YFSETQ. V shed 3 bases and J shed 1 base, with 10 bases lying between them. The CDR3 has 15 residues. The CDR3: CASSWLGLNTGELFF. The CDR3 region has the DNA TGCGCCAGCAGCTGGTTAGGGCTGAACACCGGGGAGCTGTTTTTT.

V usage is TRBV7-9 and J usage is TRBJ2-1, with D perhaps TRBD2 (6 bases). V was clipped by 3 bases and J by 5 bases, with 14 bases between them. This CDR3 region has 15 residues. Germline loops: CDR1 SEHNR, CDR2 FQNEAQ (reference sequence). CDR3 region: CASSFGAGPDNEQFF. The CDR3 DNA sequence: TGTGCCAGCAGCTTCGGAGCGGGCCCCGACAATGAGCAGTTCTTC.

This clonotype occurred a few times. The chain's CDR3 is CASSFAGGPTDTQYF. CDR3 nucleotides: TGTGCCAGCAGCTTTGCAGGGGGTCCCACAGATACGCAGTATTTT. The V gene is TRBV11-2, the J gene TRBJ2-3; 7 bases are shared with TRBD1. After removal of 3 bases from V and 2 bases from J, the junction contained 5 bases not matched to a gene. Germline CDR1 and CDR2: SGHAT and FQNNGV. The CDR3 consists of 15 residues.

This clonotype was recorded at least ten times. This rearrangement joins TRBV5-6 to TRBJ2-1; tentatively, D is TRBD1 (5 bases). Germline-derived CDR1 and CDR2 are SGHDT and YYEEEE. Trimming removed 1 base at V and 0 bases at J, with 14 bases between. This CDR3 region has 17 residues. CDR3: CASSLYAGRSSYNEQFF. The CDR3 DNA sequence: TGTGCCAGCAGCTTGTACGCAGGGCGCAGCTCCTACAATGAGCAGTTCTTC.

The chain is built from TRBV12-3 or TRBV12-4 and TRBJ1-2; 7 positions agree with TRBD1. Losses at the gene ends were 3 bases for V and 5 bases for J; bases not matched to a gene: 9. The length of the CDR3 is 15 residues. The chain's CDR3 is CASSFGSGGVYGYTF. The CDR3 DNA sequence: TGTGCCAGCAGTTTTGGCTCAGGGGGGGTTTATGGCTACACCTTC.

The rearrangement joins TRBV29-1 to TRBJ2-7; D is perhaps TRBD1 (6 bases). With 5 bases removed from V and 2 bases from J, the gap between germline ends came to 19 bases. This CDR3 is built from 15 residues. Germline CDR1 reads SQVTM; CDR2 reads ANQGSEA. CDR3 sequence: CSVLLVRTDTYEQYF. The CDR3 nucleotides read TGCAGCGTTTTACTCGTCCGGACAGATACCTACGAGCAGTACTTC.